This TCR beta chain is from a study of blood T cell repertoires in COVID-19. Study summary: Collection of acute and convalescent COVID-19 samples took place in the United States, Italy and Spain. T cells, B-cell-depleted T cells, or PBMCs supplied cDNA or gDNA.

In the authors' workflow: Amplification of reference gene primers provided the estimated nucleated cell counts. Clones were read by immunoSEQ multiplex PCR, and TCRdb kept only the in-frame ones, dropping some. That table furnishes V, J and clone size, whereas the DNA furnished D and trimming. The sample lists 150,000 to 200,000 clones; under 90% were seen once. Patients from Seattle were sampled longitudinally, starting during active infection. The specimen was peripheral blood. The sequence was collected from a woman in her sixties or seventies with COVID-19, enrolled during active disease.

The CDR3: CASSPTSGNYGYTF. CDR3 coding DNA: TGTGCCAGCAGCCCTACCTCAGGGAACTATGGCTACACCTTC. This sequence joins TRBV11-2 and TRBJ1-2, with D possibly being TRBD1 (5 bases). This CDR3 is 14 amino acids long. Trimming left V 5 bases short and J 2 bases short, with 12 bases between. The germline CDR1 and CDR2 sequences are SGHAT and FQNNGV.